The rows below give T cell receptor beta chains drawn from one sample of a study of vaccination and CD4 T cells after COVID-19. One entry per CDR3 protein results from TCRdb running MiXCR on the PCR reads. Here the sample spans around 16,000 distinct CDR3 sequences, approximately 70% being singletons. These receptors' targets are unknown. Material for sequencing was CD4+ T cells from blood, cultured in vitro. The receptors were sampled from a human donor who had recovered from COVID-19. Each CDR3 is given with its conserved first and last residue. A D gene is named only where the DNA matches it firmly. A clone size is listed for some rows: how often the clone was seen (once, few, many), or a class if it is expanded.

j_gene	abundance	len	v_gene	d_gene	CDR3aa	CDR3nt
TRBJ1-6	-	13	TRBV25-1	TRBD1	CASRDRGNSPLHF	TGTGCCAGCAGGGACAGGGGGAATTCACCCCTCCACTTT
TRBJ1-6	-	14	TRBV7-8	-	CASSFASRDSPLHF	TGTGCCAGCAGCTTCGCGTCCAGGGATTCACCCCTCCACTTT
TRBJ1-5	-	14	TRBV28	TRBD1	CASSRDRGLQPQHF	TGTGCCAGCAGCCGGGACAGGGGGCTTCAGCCCCAGCATTTT
TRBJ2-2	medium-sized	14	TRBV20-1	TRBD2	CSAQREKSGGELFF	TGCAGTGCTCAGCGGGAGAAGTCTGGCGGGGAGCTGTTTTTT
TRBJ1-2	-	16	TRBV6-4	TRBD1	CASSDSFRDRNYGYTF	TGTGCCAGCAGTGACTCGTTTCGGGACAGGAACTATGGCTACACCTTC
TRBJ1-4	-	12	TRBV20-1	-	CSANVANEKLFF	TGCAGTGCTAATGTGGCTAATGAAAAACTGTTTTTT
TRBJ1-2	-	16	TRBV7-8	-	CASSRGLGGRSYGYTF	TGTGCCAGCAGCCGGGGGTTGGGGGGGCGATCCTATGGCTACACCTTC
TRBJ1-2	few	17	TRBV24-1	-	CATSDLIGRGQGYGYTF	TGTGCCACCAGTGATTTGATTGGGAGGGGCCAAGGCTATGGCTACACCTTC
TRBJ1-1	-	12	TRBV29-1	-	CSVLTGNTEAFF	TGCAGCGTCTTGACAGGGAACACTGAAGCTTTCTTT
TRBJ2-3	-	17	TRBV7-2	TRBD2	CASSYRTLAVSTDTQYF	TGTGCCAGCAGCTACCGGACTCTAGCGGTTAGCACAGATACGCAGTATTTT
TRBJ1-2	few	14	TRBV7-8	-	CASSLAEQNYGYTF	TGTGCCAGCAGCTTAGCTGAACAGAACTATGGCTACACCTTC
TRBJ1-3	-	15	TRBV28	-	CASSNSRDDGNTIYF	TGTGCCAGCTCAAACTCCAGGGACGATGGAAACACCATATATTTT
TRBJ1-4	few	12	TRBV7-2	TRBD1	CASSLGQGKLFF	TGTGCCAGCAGCTTAGGACAGGGGAAACTGTTTTTT
TRBJ2-2	-	16	TRBV6-5	-	CASSYWTAVGTGELFF	TGTGCCAGCAGTTACTGGACGGCGGTAGGCACCGGGGAGCTGTTTTTT
TRBJ1-1	-	13	TRBV6-1	-	CASRVQGRTEAFF	TGTGCCAGCAGAGTACAGGGTCGAACTGAAGCTTTCTTT
TRBJ1-2	-	14	TRBV20-1	-	CSARGRGSEHGYTF	TGCAGTGCTAGAGGGCGGGGCTCAGAACATGGCTACACCTTC
TRBJ2-1	-	16	TRBV5-1	TRBD1	CASSFRTGGSYNEQFF	TGCGCCAGCAGCTTTAGGACAGGGGGCTCCTACAATGAGCAGTTCTTC
TRBJ1-5	-	15	TRBV7-7	-	CASSTSWYSNQPQHF	TGTGCTAGCAGCACCAGTTGGTATAGCAATCAGCCCCAGCATTTT
TRBJ2-3	-	15	TRBV20-1	-	CSALNGGSSTDTQYF	TGCAGTGCCCTAAACGGGGGCTCTAGCACAGATACGCAGTATTTT
TRBJ2-7	-	16	TRBV20-1	TRBD2	CSTQGTSGKSSYEQYF	TGCTCGACCCAAGGGACTAGCGGAAAGAGCTCCTACGAGCAGTACTTC
TRBJ2-1	-	13	TRBV6-2/TRBV6-3	-	CASSWDPRNEQFF	TGTGCCAGCAGCTGGGACCCGCGGAATGAGCAGTTCTTC
TRBJ2-5	-	17	TRBV19	TRBD2	CASSKTGLAGWEETQYF	TGTGCCAGTAGCAAAACCGGACTAGCGGGGTGGGAGGAGACCCAGTACTTC
TRBJ2-7	-	14	TRBV7-2	TRBD2	CASSLASGPYEQYF	TGTGCCAGCAGCTTGGCTAGCGGGCCTTACGAGCAGTACTTC
TRBJ2-2	few	12	TRBV10-1	-	CASRQNTGELFF	TGCGCCAGCCGACAGAACACCGGGGAGCTGTTTTTT
TRBJ2-3	few	12	TRBV2	-	CASSEAGDTQYF	TGTGCCAGCAGTGAAGCGGGAGATACGCAGTATTTT
TRBJ2-7	-	13	TRBV19	-	CAVRGNGLYEQYF	TGTGCCGTCAGGGGAAACGGGTTGTACGAGCAGTACTTC
TRBJ1-3	-	18	TRBV2	-	CASSEALHRPTSGNTIYF	TGTGCCAGCAGTGAAGCGCTTCACAGGCCAACCTCTGGAAACACCATATATTTT
TRBJ2-5	-	15	TRBV2	-	CASRPTGTTRETQYF	TGTGCCAGCAGACCTACAGGGACTACACGGGAGACCCAGTACTTC